Below, one T cell receptor (beta chain) is given with its context. Its specificity is unknown. The method was immunoSEQ multiplex PCR; TCRdb's version includes in-frame clones alone and lacks a portion of them. The sample includes approximately 45,000 clones, roughly 91% of them seen just once. The sample belongs to a study of a mutant IDH1 vaccine in newly diagnosed glioma. Time point of the sample: week 35, safety follow-up. Vaccination used 300 ug of mutant IDH1 20-mer peptide per dose, with topical imiquimod. This receptor was identified in a woman between 35 and 50 years old with glioma. Sequenced material: PBMCs, taken from a glioma patient whose treatment included an IDH1 peptide vaccine.

The DNA of the CDR3 is TGCAGCGTTGAATTACTGGGTGAAGCTTTCTTT. It specifies CSVELLGEAFF. The chain carries TRBV29-1 and TRBJ1-1; unclear D gene. The CDR3 has 11 residues. The germline V gene has CDR1 SQVTM and CDR2 ANQGSEA. V dropped 2 bases and J dropped 7 bases, with 8 bases sitting between them.